These T cell receptor beta chains were read from a single sample in a study of tumor-infiltrating T cells and Merkel cell polyomavirus. The table came from immunoSEQ multiplex PCR; TCRdb's copy has only in-frame clones and leaves some out. The table has around 25,000 clones, 70% to 90% seen once. The sequenced material came from lymph node tissue. The receptor set was obtained from a man over 45 with Merkel cell carcinoma. Each CDR3 is given with its conserved first and last residue. D genes are given only for firm matches. Not every row has a clone size; where given, it reads once, few, many or a size class.

j_call clone_size v_call d_call cdr3_aa cdr3_nt
TRBJ2-1 NA TRBV4-3 TRBD2 CASSQSLAAYNEQFF TGCGCCAGCAGCCAAAGCCTAGCGGCGTACAATGAGCAGTTCTTC
TRBJ2-2 NA TRBV7-3 TRBD2 CASSLTLAGVGGELFF TGTGCCAGCAGCTTAACTCTAGCGGGAGTGGGCGGGGAGCTGTTTTTT
TRBJ1-1 NA TRBV5-1 NA CASSSGHTMNTEAFF TGCGCCAGCAGCTCGGGACACACCATGAACACTGAAGCTTTCTTT
TRBJ2-5 NA TRBV5-4 NA CASSTGQHQETQYF TGTGCCAGCAGTACCGGACAGCACCAAGAGACCCAGTACTTC
TRBJ2-7 NA TRBV7-9 NA CASSSTSVDNSYEQYF TGTGCCAGCAGCTCGACCTCAGTGGACAACTCCTACGAGCAGTACTTC
TRBJ2-7 NA TRBV28 TRBD1 CASSQDRVEQYF TGTGCCAGCAGCCAGGACAGGGTCGAGCAGTACTTC
TRBJ2-2 NA TRBV5-6 NA CASSLDPDSYTGELFF TGTGCCAGCAGCTTGGATCCCGACAGTTACACCGGGGAGCTGTTTTTT
TRBJ1-1 medium-sized TRBV11-2 TRBD1 CASSDNRGMNTEAFF TGTGCCAGCAGCGATAACAGGGGCATGAACACTGAAGCTTTCTTT
TRBJ2-1 NA TRBV28 TRBD1 CASGKTGEDSAKFF TGTGCCAGCGGGAAGACAGGGGAGGATAGTGCTAAGTTCTTC
TRBJ1-4 NA TRBV19 TRBD1 CASSDREGEKLFF TGTGCCAGTTCGGACAGGGAAGGGGAAAAACTGTTTTTT
TRBJ1-3 NA TRBV30 TRBD1 CAWRTGAFLGWGNTIYF TGTGCCTGGAGGACAGGGGCCTTCCTAGGGTGGGGAAACACCATATATTTT
TRBJ2-3 few TRBV9 NA CASSAPQAATTDTQYF TGTGCCAGCAGCGCACCACAGGCAGCAACCACAGATACGCAGTATTTT
TRBJ1-2 NA TRBV28 NA CASSFSQGFLFGYTF TGTGCCAGCAGTTTTTCGCAGGGGTTCCTCTTTGGCTACACCTTC
TRBJ1-2 NA TRBV6-5 NA CASNPQQGIKYGYTF TGTGCCAGCAACCCCCAGCAGGGGATAAAATATGGCTACACCTTC
TRBJ2-3 NA TRBV9 NA CASSSLGSFTDTQYF TGTGCCAGCAGCTCCCTTGGTAGCTTCACAGATACGCAGTATTTT
TRBJ2-3 once TRBV5-1 NA CASSLATGGTDTQYF TGCGCCAGCAGCTTGGCCACGGGGGGCACAGATACGCAGTATTTT
TRBJ2-7 NA TRBV5-4 NA CASSLASGTYEQYF TGTGCCAGCAGCTTGGCCAGCGGAACCTACGAGCAGTACTTC
TRBJ1-1 NA TRBV27 NA CASSLWKADTEAFF TGTGCCAGCAGTTTATGGAAGGCGGACACTGAAGCTTTCTTT
TRBJ2-2 NA TRBV19 NA CASSIDQGWELTGELFF TGTGCCAGTAGTATAGATCAAGGGTGGGAGTTGACCGGGGAGCTGTTTTTT
TRBJ1-2 NA TRBV14 NA CASSQNTNFNYGYTF TGTGCCAGCAGCCAAAATACGAACTTTAACTATGGCTACACCTTC
TRBJ2-5 NA TRBV29-1 TRBD1 CSVNAGTGWGETQYF TGCAGCGTGAACGCAGGGACAGGGTGGGGAGAGACCCAGTACTTC
TRBJ2-7 NA TRBV23-1 TRBD2 CASTRLAGFTSYEQYF TGCGCCAGCACCCGACTAGCGGGATTTACGTCCTACGAGCAGTACTTC
TRBJ2-7 NA TRBV7-9 TRBD2 CASSLGGGSGSYEQYF TGTGCCAGCAGCTTAGGTGGGGGTAGCGGGAGCTACGAGCAGTACTTC
TRBJ1-1 once TRBV6-1 NA CASSELGRALRMNTEAFF TGTGCCAGCAGTGAATTGGGCAGGGCCTTACGCATGAACACTGAAGCTTTCTTT
TRBJ2-7 NA TRBV6-5 TRBD1 CASSGTGSSYEQYF TGTGCCAGCAGTGGGACAGGGAGCTCCTACGAGCAGTACTTC
TRBJ2-2 NA TRBV4-3 NA CASSRDRGWTGELFF TGCGCCAGCAGCAGAGACCGGGGATGGACCGGGGAGCTGTTTTTT
TRBJ1-1 once TRBV9 NA CASSVATSNAEAFF TGTGCCAGCAGCGTAGCTACGTCAAATGCTGAAGCTTTCTTT
TRBJ1-2 NA TRBV5-5 TRBD1 CASSSSGQNYGYTF TGTGCCAGCAGCTCTTCGGGACAGAACTATGGCTACACCTTC
TRBJ2-7 NA TRBV30 NA CAWSVALTYEQYF TGTGCCTGGAGTGTAGCACTCACCTACGAGCAGTACTTC
TRBJ2-1 NA TRBV5-1 NA CASNARSGVEQFF TGCGCCAGCAATGCGCGGTCGGGGGTAGAGCAGTTCTTC
TRBJ2-1 NA TRBV6-1 TRBD2 CASSDLAGGLYNEQFF TGTGCCAGCAGTGATTTAGCGGGGGGACTCTACAATGAGCAGTTCTTC
TRBJ2-7 NA TRBV5-8 NA CASSLGGGWGEQYF TGTGCCAGCAGCTTGGGCGGAGGGTGGGGCGAGCAGTACTTC
TRBJ1-3 NA TRBV28 NA CASSLSGSGNTIYF TGTGCCAGCAGTTTATCAGGGTCTGGAAACACCATATATTTT
TRBJ1-5 NA TRBV5-1 TRBD1 CASSTEGQLNQPQHF TGCGCCAGCAGCACAGAGGGACAGCTAAATCAGCCCCAGCATTTT
TRBJ1-2 NA TRBV28 TRBD1 CASSLGTGRSGYTF TGTGCCAGCAGTTTAGGGACAGGGAGGTCTGGCTACACCTTC
TRBJ2-1 few TRBV5-1 TRBD2 CASSRGLAGGSNEQFF TGCGCCAGCAGCCGGGGACTAGCGGGGGGGAGCAATGAGCAGTTCTTC
TRBJ1-1 NA TRBV5-1 NA CASSLEQFNTEAFF TGCGCCAGCAGCTTGGAACAGTTCAACACTGAAGCTTTCTTT
TRBJ2-3 NA TRBV6-5 NA CASSPRDSRPGTQYF TGTGCCAGCAGTCCGAGGGACTCCCGACCCGGTACGCAGTATTTT
TRBJ2-7 NA TRBV28 TRBD1 CATTTGASHGQYF TGTGCCACTACGACAGGGGCCTCTCATGGGCAGTACTTC
TRBJ2-7 NA TRBV11-1 TRBD1 CASSRRGTGRQYEQYF TGTGCCAGCAGTCGACGAGGGACAGGGCGACAATACGAGCAGTACTTC